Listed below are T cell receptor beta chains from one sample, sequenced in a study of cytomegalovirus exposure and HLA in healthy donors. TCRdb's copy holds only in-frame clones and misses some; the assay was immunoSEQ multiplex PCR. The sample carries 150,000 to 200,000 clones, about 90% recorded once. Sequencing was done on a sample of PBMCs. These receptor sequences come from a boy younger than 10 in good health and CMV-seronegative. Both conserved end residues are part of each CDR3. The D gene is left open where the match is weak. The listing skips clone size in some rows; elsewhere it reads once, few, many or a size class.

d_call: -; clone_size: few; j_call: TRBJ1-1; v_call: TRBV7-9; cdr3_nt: TGTGCCAGCAGCTTAGTGGTCGCGGGGAACACTGAAGCTTTCTTT; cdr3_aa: CASSLVVAGNTEAFF
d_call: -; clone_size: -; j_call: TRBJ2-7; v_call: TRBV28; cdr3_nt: TGTGCCAGCAGTTTCCCCCGGGGAAGCTACGAGCAGTACTTC; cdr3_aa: CASSFPRGSYEQYF
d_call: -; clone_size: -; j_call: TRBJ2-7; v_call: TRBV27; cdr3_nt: TGTGCCAGCAGGGGACTGGAGCTCGAGCAGTACTTC; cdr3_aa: CASRGLELEQYF
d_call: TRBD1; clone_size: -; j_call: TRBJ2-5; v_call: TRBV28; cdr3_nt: TGTGCCAGCATGGGACAGGGGAACGGGCGGGTAGAGACCCAGTACTTC; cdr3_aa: CASMGQGNGRVETQYF
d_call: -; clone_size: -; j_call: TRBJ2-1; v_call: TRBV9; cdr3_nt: TGTGCCAGCAGCGTAGACGTCCGAACAAACAATGAGCAGTTCTTC; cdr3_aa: CASSVDVRTNNEQFF
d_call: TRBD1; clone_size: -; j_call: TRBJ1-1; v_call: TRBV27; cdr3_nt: TGTGCCAGCAGTTTCATCGACAGGGGAAACACTGAAGCTTTCTTT; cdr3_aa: CASSFIDRGNTEAFF
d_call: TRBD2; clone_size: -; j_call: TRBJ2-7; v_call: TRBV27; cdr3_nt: TGTGCCAGCAGCGAAGCTAGCGGGGAAACCTACGAGCAGTACTTC; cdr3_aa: CASSEASGETYEQYF
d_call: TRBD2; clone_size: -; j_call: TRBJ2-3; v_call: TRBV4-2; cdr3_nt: TGTGCCAGCAGCCAAGATCGTCGGCTAGCGGGGGCCTCTAGCACAGATACGCAGTATTTT; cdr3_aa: CASSQDRRLAGASSTDTQYF
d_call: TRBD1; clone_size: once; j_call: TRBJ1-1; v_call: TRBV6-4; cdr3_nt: TGTGCCAGCAGTGACTCGAGACAGGGTGGCCTGAACACTGAAGCTTTCTTT; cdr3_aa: CASSDSRQGGLNTEAFF
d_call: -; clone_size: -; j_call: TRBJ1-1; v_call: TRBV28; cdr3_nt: TGTGCCACCCAACCACAGGGCTTGAACACTGAAGCTTTCTTT; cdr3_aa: CATQPQGLNTEAFF
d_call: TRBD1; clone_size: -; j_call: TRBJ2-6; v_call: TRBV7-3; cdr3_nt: TGTGCCAGCAGCCCACAGGGGGCGATAGGGGCCAACGTCCTGACTTTC; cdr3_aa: CASSPQGAIGANVLTF
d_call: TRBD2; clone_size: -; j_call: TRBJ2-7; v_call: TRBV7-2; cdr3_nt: TGTGCCAGCAGCTTAGAGGCTAGCGGGGGGTACTACGAGCAGTACTTC; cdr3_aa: CASSLEASGGYYEQYF
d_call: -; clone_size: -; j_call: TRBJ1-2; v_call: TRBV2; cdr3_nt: TGTGCCAGCAGTGAAATGGGAGGAGGATATGGCTACACCTTC; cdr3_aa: CASSEMGGGYGYTF
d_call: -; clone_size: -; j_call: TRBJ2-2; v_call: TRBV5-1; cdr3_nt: TGCGCCAGCAGAAATAGGACTGGAAACACCGGGGAGCTGTTTTTT; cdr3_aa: CASRNRTGNTGELFF
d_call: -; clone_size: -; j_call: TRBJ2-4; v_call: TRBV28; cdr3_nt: TGTGCCAGCATAGGGGGCGGAGGGGAAAACATTCAGTACTTC; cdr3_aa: CASIGGGGENIQYF
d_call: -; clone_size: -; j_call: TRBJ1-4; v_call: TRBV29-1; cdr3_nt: TGCAGCGGCCGGGGGACGGATAATGAAAAACTGTTTTTT; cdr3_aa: CSGRGTDNEKLFF
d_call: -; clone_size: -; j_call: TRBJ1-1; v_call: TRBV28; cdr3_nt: TGTGCCAGCAGTTTTGCGGGGGGTAGCACTGAAGCTTTCTTT; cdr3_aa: CASSFAGGSTEAFF
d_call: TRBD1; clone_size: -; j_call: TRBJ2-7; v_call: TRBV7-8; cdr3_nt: TGTGCCAGCACCGCCGTTGGGACAGGGGCACGGGGAACCAAATACGAGCAGTACTTC; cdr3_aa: CASTAVGTGARGTKYEQYF
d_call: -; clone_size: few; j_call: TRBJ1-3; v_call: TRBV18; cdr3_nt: TGTGCCAGCTCTCATAGCCCTACAGGAGAGGGAAACACCATATATTTT; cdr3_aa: CASSHSPTGEGNTIYF
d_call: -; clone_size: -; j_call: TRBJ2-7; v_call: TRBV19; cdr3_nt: TGTGCCAGTAGTAATCAGGGAGGGCAGTACTTC; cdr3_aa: CASSNQGGQYF
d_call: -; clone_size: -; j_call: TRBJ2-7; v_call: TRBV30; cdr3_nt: TGTGCCTGGAGCGCCCAGGACGAGCAGTACTTC; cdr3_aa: CAWSAQDEQYF
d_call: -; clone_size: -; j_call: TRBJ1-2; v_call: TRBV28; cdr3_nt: TGTGCCAGCAGCACTACGCGACCTTCTATGGCTAAGACCTTC; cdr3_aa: CASSTTRPSMAKTF
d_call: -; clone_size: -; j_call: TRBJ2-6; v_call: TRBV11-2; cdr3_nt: TGTGCCAGCAGCTTAGTTCGGCAGCGGGCGAACTCTGGGGCCAACGTCCTGACTTTC; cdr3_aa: CASSLVRQRANSGANVLTF
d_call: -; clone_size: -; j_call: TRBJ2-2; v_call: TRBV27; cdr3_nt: TGTGCCAGCAGTCCCGTTAAGTGTTGTATTCGCGGCTTGAACACCGGGGAGCTGTTTTTT; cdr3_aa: CASSPVKCCIRGLNTGELFF
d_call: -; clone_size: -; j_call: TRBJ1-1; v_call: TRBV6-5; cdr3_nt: TGTGCCAGCAGTTACGCGTCAGGTCTGAGGGAGGAAGCTTTCTTT; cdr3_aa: CASSYASGLREEAFF
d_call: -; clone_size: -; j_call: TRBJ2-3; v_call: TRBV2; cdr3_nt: TGTGCCAGCAGTACTAACACAGATACGCAGTATTTT; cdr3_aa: CASSTNTDTQYF
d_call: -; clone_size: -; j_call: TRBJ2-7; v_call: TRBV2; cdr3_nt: TGTGCCAGCAGTGTGGCCAGATTCCCCTACGAGCAGTACTTC; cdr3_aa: CASSVARFPYEQYF
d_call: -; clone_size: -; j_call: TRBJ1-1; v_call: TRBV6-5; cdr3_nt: TGTGCCAGCAGTACCCGGGGAAGAGGCACTGAAGCTTTCTTT; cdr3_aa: CASSTRGRGTEAFF
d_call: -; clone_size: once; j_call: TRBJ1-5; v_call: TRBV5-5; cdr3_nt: TGTGCCAGCAGCCCACATAGTCGGACGGGAGGTGAGCCCCAGCATTTT; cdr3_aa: CASSPHSRTGGEPQHF
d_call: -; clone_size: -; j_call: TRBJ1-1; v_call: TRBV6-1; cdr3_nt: TGTGCCAGCAGTGATGAGGGATTTGAAGCTTTCTTT; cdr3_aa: CASSDEGFEAFF
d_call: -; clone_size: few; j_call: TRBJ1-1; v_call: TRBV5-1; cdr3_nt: TGCGCCAGCAGCTTGGGGCCGAGGACTGAAGCTTTCTTT; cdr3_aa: CASSLGPRTEAFF
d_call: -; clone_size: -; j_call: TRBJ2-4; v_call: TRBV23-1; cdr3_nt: TGCGCCAGCAGTCCAGGGGCTCTAGCCAAAAACATTCAGTACTTC; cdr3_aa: CASSPGALAKNIQYF
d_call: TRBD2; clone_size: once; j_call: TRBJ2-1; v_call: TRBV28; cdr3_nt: TGTGCCAGCAGTTTCTCACTTAGCGGGAGGGGGAACAATGAGCAGTTCTTC; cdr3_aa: CASSFSLSGRGNNEQFF
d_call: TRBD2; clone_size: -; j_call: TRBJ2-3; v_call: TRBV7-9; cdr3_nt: TGTGCCAGCAGCTTTAGCGGGAGGGGGGATACGCAGTATTTT; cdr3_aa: CASSFSGRGDTQYF
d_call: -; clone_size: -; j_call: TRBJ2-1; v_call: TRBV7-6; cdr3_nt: TGTGCCAGCAGCATCCATTGGCGGGACTCCTACAATGAGCAGTTCTTC; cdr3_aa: CASSIHWRDSYNEQFF
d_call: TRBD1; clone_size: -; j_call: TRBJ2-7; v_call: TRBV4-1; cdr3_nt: TGCGCCAGCAGCCGATCCCGGGACAGGGCGTACTACGAGCAGTACTTC; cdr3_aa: CASSRSRDRAYYEQYF
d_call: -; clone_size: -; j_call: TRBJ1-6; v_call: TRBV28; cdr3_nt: TGTGCCAGCAGTTTAGAGTATAATTCACCCCTCCACTTT; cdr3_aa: CASSLEYNSPLHF
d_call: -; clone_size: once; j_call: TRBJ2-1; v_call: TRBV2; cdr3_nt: TGTGCCAGCAGTGAAGTTTTCAGGACTTTCACCACCGTCTACAATGAGCAGTTCTTC; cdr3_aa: CASSEVFRTFTTVYNEQFF
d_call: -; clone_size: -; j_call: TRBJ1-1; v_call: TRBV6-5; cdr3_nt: TGTGCCAGCAGTTCCCGACAGGACGTCGGGAACACTGAAGCTTTCTTT; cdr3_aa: CASSSRQDVGNTEAFF
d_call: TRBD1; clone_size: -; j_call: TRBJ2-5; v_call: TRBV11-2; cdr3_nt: TGTGCCAGCAGCTTATCTAGTCGGGACAGACAAGAGACCCAGTACTTC; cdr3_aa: CASSLSSRDRQETQYF
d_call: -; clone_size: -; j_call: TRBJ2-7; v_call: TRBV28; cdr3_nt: TGTGCCAGCCTCTCACTGGGTACAGGGGAGGACGAGCAGTACTTC; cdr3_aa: CASLSLGTGEDEQYF
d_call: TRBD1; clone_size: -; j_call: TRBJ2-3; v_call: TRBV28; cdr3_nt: TGTGCCAGCACCACCACCCGACGGACAGGCGTCACAGATACGCAGTATTTT; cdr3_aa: CASTTTRRTGVTDTQYF
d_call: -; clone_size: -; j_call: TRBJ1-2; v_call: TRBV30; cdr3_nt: TGTGCCTGGGACAGCTACTATGGCTACACCTTC; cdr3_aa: CAWDSYYGYTF
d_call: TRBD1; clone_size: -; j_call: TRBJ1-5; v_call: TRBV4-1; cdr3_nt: TGCGCCAGCAGCCAGGGGACAGGGAGGCGACAGCCCCAGCATTTT; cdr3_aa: CASSQGTGRRQPQHF
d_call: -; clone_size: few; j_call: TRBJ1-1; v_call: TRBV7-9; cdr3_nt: TGTGCCAGCAGTGACCTGGTTGGAGTCCCTGAAGCTTTCTTT; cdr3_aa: CASSDLVGVPEAFF
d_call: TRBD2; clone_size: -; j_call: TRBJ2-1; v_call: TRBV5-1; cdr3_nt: TGCGCCAGCAGCTTGTTACTAGCGGGAGGGGATAATGAGCAGTTCTTC; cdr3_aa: CASSLLLAGGDNEQFF
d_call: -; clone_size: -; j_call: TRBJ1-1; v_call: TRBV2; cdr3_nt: TGTGCCAGCAGCCTGGGGTACGTAGGGGCTGAAGCTTTCTTT; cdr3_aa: CASSLGYVGAEAFF
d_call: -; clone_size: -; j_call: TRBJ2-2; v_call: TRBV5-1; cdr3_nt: TGCGCCAGCGGGGGGCGGGAGTCGGCCACCGGGGAGCTGTTTTTT; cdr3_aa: CASGGRESATGELFF
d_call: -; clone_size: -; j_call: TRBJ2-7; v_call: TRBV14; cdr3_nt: TGTGCCAGCAGCCAAGTAACGGGACAACCCTCGAACGAGCAGTACTTC; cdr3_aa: CASSQVTGQPSNEQYF
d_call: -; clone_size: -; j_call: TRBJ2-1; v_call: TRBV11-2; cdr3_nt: TGTGCCAGCAGCCCCAACTCGAGGATACCCAATGAGCAGTTCTTC; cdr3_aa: CASSPNSRIPNEQFF
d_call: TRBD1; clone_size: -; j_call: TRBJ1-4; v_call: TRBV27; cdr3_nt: TGTGCCAGCAGTTTGTTGGGGACAGGGCCTGAAAAACTGTTTTTT; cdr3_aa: CASSLLGTGPEKLFF
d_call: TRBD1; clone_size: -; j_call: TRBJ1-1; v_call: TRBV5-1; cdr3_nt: TGCGCCAGCAGCTTGGTCGGACAGGGAGGGACTGAAGCTTTCTTT; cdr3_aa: CASSLVGQGGTEAFF
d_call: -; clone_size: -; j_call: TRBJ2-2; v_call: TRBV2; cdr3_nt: TGTGCCAGCAGTGAAGTTCCCACCTACAGGGGGAGGGCCATGGCCGGGGAGCTGTTTTTT; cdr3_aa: CASSEVPTYRGRAMAGELFF
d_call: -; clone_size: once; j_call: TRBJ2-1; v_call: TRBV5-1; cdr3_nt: TGCGCCAGCAGCTCCCCGGGACAATACAATGAGCAGTTCTTC; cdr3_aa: CASSSPGQYNEQFF
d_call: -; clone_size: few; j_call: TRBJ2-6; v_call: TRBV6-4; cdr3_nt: TGTGCCAGCAGTGCGGGGGGCAGCTCTGGGGCCAACGTCCTGACTTTC; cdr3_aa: CASSAGGSSGANVLTF
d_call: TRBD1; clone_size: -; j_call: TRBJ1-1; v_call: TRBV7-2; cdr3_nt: TGTGCCAGCAGCTTAGGGGGGGCAGGGGGCGACACTGAAGCTTTCTTT; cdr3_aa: CASSLGGAGGDTEAFF
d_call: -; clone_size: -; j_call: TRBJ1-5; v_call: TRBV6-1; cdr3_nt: TGTGCCAGCAGTTTCGTAGAGTATAGCAATCAGCCCCAGCATTTT; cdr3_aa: CASSFVEYSNQPQHF